This T cell receptor beta chain is drawn from a study of shared clonotypes between healthy human individuals. Study results and limitations: Larger estimated richness was generally recorded for naive subsets relative to memory subsets. Shared clonotypes: roughly 4.7% naive CD4, around 4% naive CD8, 2% to 2.5% memory CD4, 0.4% to 0.45% memory CD8. Clonotype sharing across donors was expected to vary with sequencing depth. Rarefaction demonstrated incomplete sorted-subset sequencing despite large depth.

The CDR3 covers 19 residues. CDR1 is SEHNR and CDR2 is FQNEAQ in the germline V gene (reference sequence). V gave up 4 bases and J gave up 1 base, with 23 bases separating them. Data came from immunoSEQ multiplex PCR; TCRdb stores just in-frame clones and leaves some out. This table has a few million clones, 80% to 95% appearing once. Naivety among CD8 cells was defined by CD45RO negativity and positive CCR7 selection, thereby excluding terminally differentiated effector memory CD45RA+ cells. Turning to this clone: What it binds is not known.

Sequenced input: naive CD8+ T cells from PBMCs. The V gene is TRBV7-9, the J gene TRBJ2-1; unclear D gene. The sequence was collected from a man younger than 30 in good health. Some clones in this sample may be carry-over from other donors' samples. The CDR3, as DNA: TGTGCCAGCAGCTCCGGTCGTCATGGATTAGGAGCGTCCTACAATGAGCAGTTCTTC. This encodes CASSSGRHGLGASYNEQFF.